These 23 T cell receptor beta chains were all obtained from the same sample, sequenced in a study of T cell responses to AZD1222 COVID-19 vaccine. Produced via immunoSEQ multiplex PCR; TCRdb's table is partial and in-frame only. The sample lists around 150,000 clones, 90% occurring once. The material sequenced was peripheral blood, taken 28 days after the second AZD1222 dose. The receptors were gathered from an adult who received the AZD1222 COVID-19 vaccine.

The CDR3 loop reads CASSYRAGGLDTQYF. Written as DNA, the CDR3 is TGTGCCAGCAGCTACCGAGCGGGAGGATTAGATACGCAGTATTTT. This chain uses TRBV7-2 with TRBJ2-3; 9 bases agree with TRBD2. V was clipped by 4 bases and J by 5 bases; unmatched bases: 7. Germline V lookup: CDR1 SGHTA, CDR2 FQGNSA. This CDR3 region has 15 residues.

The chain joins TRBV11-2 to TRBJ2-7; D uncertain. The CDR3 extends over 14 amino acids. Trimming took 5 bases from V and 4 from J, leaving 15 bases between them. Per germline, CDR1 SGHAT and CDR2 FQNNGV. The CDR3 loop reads CASSRRVVGYEQYF. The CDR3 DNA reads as TGTGCCAGCAGCCGTAGGGTGGTAGGTTACGAGCAGTACTTC.

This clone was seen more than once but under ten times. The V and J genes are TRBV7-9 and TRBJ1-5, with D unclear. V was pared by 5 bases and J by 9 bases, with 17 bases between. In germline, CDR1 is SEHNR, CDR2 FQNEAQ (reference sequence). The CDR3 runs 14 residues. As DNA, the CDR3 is TGTGCCAGCAGCACGGATATTATGGCGGGGCCCCAGCATTTT. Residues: CASSTDIMAGPQHF.

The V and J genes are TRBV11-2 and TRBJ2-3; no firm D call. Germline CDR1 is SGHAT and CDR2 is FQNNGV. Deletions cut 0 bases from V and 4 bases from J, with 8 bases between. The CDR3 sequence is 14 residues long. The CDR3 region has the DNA TGTGCCAGCAGCTTAGATAGTAGCCCAGATACGCAGTATTTT. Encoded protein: CASSLDSSPDTQYF.

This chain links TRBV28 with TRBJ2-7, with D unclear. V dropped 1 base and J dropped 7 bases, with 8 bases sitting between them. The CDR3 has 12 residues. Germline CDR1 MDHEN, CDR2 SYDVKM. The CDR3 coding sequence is TGTGCCAGCAGTTTATCAAACCCGGAGCAGTACTTC. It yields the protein CASSLSNPEQYF.

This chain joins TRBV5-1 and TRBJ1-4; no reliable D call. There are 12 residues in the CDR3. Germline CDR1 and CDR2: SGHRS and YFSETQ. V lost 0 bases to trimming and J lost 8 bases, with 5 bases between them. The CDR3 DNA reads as TGCGCCAGCAGCTTGGATGGAGAAAAACTGTTTTTT. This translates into CASSLDGEKLFF.

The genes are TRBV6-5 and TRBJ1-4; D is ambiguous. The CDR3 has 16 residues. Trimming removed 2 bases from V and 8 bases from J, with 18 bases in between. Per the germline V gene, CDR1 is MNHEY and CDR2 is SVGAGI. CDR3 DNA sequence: TGTGCCAGCAGTTACCGCAGGACGAAGGCGGACGAAAAACTGTTTTTT. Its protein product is CASSYRRTKADEKLFF.

The DNA of the CDR3 is TGCGCCAGCAGCTTGGGGACAGCCTATGGCTACACCTTC. This sequence encodes CASSLGTAYGYTF. The V gene is TRBV5-1, the J gene TRBJ1-2; a possible D gene is TRBD1 (6 bases). The CDR3 runs to 13 residues. The V gene lost 0 bases and the J gene lost 4 bases, with 7 bases spanning the gap. Germline CDR1 is SGHRS and CDR2 is YFSETQ. The full variable domain, in which reference TRBV5-1 and TRBJ1-2 provide the parts outside the CDR3, is KAGVTQTPRYLIKTRGQQVTLSCSPISGHRSVSWYQQTPGQGLQFLFEYFSETQRNKGNFPGRFSGRQFSNSRSEMNVSTLELGDSALYLCASSLGTAYGYTFGSGTRLTVV.

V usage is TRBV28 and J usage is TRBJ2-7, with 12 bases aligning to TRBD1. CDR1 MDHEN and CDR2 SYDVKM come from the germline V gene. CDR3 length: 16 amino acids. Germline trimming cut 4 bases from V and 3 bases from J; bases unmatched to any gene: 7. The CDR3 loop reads CASSSAGQGANYEQYF. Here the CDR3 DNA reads TGTGCCAGCAGTTCAGCGGGACAGGGGGCGAACTACGAGCAGTACTTC. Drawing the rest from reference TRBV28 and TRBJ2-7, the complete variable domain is DVKVTQSSRYLVKRTGEKVFLECVQDMDHENMFWYRQDPGLGLRLIYFSYDVKMKEKGDIPEGYSVSREKKERFSLILESASTNQTSMYLCASSSAGQGANYEQYFGPGTRLTVT.

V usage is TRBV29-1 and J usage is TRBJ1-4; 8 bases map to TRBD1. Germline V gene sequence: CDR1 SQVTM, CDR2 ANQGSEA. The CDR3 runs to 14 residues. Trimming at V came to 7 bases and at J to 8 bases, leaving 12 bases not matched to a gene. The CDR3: CSGTGFGYGEKLFF. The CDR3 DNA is TGCAGCGGGACAGGGTTCGGGTATGGCGAAAAACTGTTTTTT.

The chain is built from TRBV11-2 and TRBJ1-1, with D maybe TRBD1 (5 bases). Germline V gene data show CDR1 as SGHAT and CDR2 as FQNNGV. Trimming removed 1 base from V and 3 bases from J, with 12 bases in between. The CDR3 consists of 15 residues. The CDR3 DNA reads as TGTGCCAGCAGCTTAGGCTGGCCAGGGCACACTGAAGCTTTCTTT. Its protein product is CASSLGWPGHTEAFF. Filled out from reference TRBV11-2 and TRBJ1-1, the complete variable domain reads EAGVAQSPRYKIIEKRQSVAFWCNPISGHATLYWYQQILGQGPKLLIQFQNNGVVDDSQLPKDRFSAERLKGVDSTLKIQPAKLEDSAVYLCASSLGWPGHTEAFFGQGTRLTVV.

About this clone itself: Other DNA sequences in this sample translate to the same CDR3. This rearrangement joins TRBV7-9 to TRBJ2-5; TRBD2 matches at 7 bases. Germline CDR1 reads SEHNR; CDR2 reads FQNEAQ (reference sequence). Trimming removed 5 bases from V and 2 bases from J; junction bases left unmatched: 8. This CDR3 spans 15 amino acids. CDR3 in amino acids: CASSPREGPQETQYF. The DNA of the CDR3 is TGTGCCAGCAGCCCCAGGGAGGGACCTCAAGAGACCCAGTACTTC.

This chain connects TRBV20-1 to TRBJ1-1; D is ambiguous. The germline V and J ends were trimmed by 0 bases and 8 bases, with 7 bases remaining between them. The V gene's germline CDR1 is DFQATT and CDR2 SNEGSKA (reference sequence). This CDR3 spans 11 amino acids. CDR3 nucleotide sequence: TGCAGTGCTAGAGACCAGGAGGAAGCTTTCTTT. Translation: CSARDQEEAFF.

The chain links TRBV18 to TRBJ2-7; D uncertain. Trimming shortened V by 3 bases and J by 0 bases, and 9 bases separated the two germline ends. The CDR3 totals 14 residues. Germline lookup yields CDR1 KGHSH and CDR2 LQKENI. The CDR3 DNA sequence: TGTGCCAGCTCACCGGACCGCAGCTCCTACGAGCAGTACTTC. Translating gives CASSPDRSSYEQYF.

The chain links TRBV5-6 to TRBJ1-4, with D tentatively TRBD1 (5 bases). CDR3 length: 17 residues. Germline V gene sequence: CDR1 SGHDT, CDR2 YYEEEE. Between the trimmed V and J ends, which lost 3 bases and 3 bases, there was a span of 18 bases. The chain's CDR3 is CASSWVGRANSNEKLFF. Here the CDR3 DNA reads TGTGCCAGCAGCTGGGTCGGCAGGGCTAATTCTAATGAAAAACTGTTTTTT.

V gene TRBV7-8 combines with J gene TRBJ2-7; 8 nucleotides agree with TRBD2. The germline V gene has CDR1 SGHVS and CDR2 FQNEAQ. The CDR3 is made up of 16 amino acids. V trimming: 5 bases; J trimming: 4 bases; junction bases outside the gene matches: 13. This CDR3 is CASSHSTGTSNYEQYF. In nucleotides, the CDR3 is TGTGCCAGCAGCCATTCGACCGGGACTAGTAATTACGAGCAGTACTTC.

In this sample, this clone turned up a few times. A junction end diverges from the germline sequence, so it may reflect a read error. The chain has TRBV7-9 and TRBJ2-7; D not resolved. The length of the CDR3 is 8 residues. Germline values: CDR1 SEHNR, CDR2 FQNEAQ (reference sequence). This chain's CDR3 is CASTGLRF. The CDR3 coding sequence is TGTGCCAGCACGGGTCTCCGATTC.

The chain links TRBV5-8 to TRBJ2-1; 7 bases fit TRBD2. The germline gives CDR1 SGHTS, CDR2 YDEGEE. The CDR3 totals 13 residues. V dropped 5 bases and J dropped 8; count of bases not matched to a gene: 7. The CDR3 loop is CASRGLAADEQFF. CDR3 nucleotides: TGTGCCAGCAGGGGGCTAGCGGCGGATGAGCAGTTCTTC.

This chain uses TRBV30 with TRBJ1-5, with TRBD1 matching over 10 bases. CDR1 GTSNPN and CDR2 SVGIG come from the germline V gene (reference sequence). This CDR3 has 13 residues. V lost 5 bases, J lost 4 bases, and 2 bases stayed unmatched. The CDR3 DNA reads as TGTGCCTGGGGACAGGGGGTAAATCAGCCCCAGCATTTT. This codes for CAWGQGVNQPQHF.

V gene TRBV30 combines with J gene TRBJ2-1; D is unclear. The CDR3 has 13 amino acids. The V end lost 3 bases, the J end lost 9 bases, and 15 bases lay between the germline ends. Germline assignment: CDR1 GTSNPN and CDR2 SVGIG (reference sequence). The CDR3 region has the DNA TGTGCCTGGAGAGATCACAGCTGGGGTGAGCAGTTCTTC. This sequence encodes CAWRDHSWGEQFF. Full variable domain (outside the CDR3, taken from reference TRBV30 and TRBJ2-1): SQTIHQWPATLVQPVGSPLSLECTVEGTSNPNLYWYRQAAGRGLQLLFYSVGIGQISSEVPQNLSASRPQDRQFILSSKKLLLSDSGFYLCAWRDHSWGEQFFGPGTRLTVL.

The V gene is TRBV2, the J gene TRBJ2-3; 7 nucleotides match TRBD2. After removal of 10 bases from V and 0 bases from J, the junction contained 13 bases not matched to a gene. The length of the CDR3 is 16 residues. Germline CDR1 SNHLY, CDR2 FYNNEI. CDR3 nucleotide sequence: TGTGCCAAAAACCTCAAAGCGGGGACTAGCACAGATACGCAGTATTTT. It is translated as CAKNLKAGTSTDTQYF.

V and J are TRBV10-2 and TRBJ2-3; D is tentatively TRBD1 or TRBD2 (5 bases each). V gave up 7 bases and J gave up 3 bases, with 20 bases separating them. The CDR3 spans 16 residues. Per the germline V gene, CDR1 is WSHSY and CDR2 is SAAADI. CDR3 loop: CASNQILGTRTDTQYF. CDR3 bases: TGCGCCAGCAATCAAATCCTAGGGACGCGGACAGATACGCAGTATTTT.

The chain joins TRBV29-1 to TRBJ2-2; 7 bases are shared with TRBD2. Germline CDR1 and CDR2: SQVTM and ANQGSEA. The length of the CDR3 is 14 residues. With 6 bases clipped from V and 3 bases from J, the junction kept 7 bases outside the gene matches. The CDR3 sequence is CSVPQGGDTGELFF. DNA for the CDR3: TGCAGCGTCCCGCAGGGAGGGGACACCGGGGAGCTGTTTTTT.